This TCR beta chain stems from a study of blood T cell repertoires in COVID-19 (dated by TCRdb to the early 2020s). About the study as a whole: Samples from collaborators originated in the United States, Italy and Spain and spanned both the acute and convalescent phases of COVID-19. A de-identified subject ID, COVID-19 status, age in years and sex were almost always included in the sample metadata. Deeply sampled blood TCRbeta repertoires from subjects exposed to, actively infected with, or recovered from COVID-19 were included in the dataset. The prospective study material was composed of cDNA or gDNA derived from T cells, B-cell-depleted T cells, or PBMCs. Samples were obtained from the ongoing ImmuneRACE study (first 160 participants) and from roughly 1,300 subjects provided by 6 global collaborators. Where available, HLA class I and class II types were obtained from metadata supplied by the sample provider rather than from assay-based typing. The repertoires were released in a freely available public database intended as a resource for research on the immune response to SARS-CoV-2. The paper as a whole reports these results and caveats: The quantity of clinical and demographic metadata differed by source and by participant and was supplied without curation.

This clone was seen only a few times. No antigen is known for it. Per-nucleotide qualities are absent, and no much larger clonotype sits a single base away. The CDR3 contains 16 residues, cysteine and phenylalanine counted. The entry retains the CDR3 DNA only, 48 bases that are in frame from base 1. For CDR1 and CDR2, the germline V gene lists KGHSH and LQKENI. The germline V end is reduced by 5 bases and the J end by 7 bases; junction bases left unmatched: 11. TCRbeta CDR3 regions were amplified from genomic DNA by means of the immunoSEQ Assay, a bias-controlled multiplex PCR. Concerning the study's data processing: Nucleated cell counts per sample were estimated from amplification of reference gene primers within the assay. To quantify the absolute abundance of each unique TCRbeta CDR3 rearrangement, sequence reads were collapsed and filtered. For each sample, productive Simpson clonality was calculated as the square root of Simpson's diversity index across productive rearrangements. Entries here come from immuneACCESS through TCRdb and include only in-frame sequences with V and J called. Some clones fail to appear in such tables; in the studies checked, an unresolved V gene covers under half of the shortfall, and the cause of the remainder is unknown. V and J calls and clone size come straight from that table; D and trimming were deduced from the DNA. For this sample the table gives roughly 200,000 clones, of which 88% were detected only once. About 1.7% of the sample is in the top ten clones.

Whole blood was collected in K2EDTA tubes by collaborating institutions according to the institutions' own protocols. Collaborator samples were shipped for TCRbeta analysis as frozen whole blood, isolated PBMCs, or DNA extracted from either sample type. This TCR was sampled from an older man with acute or convalescent COVID-19. This chain joins TRBV18 to TRBJ2-3, and 11 junctional nucleotides match TRBD2. The sequenced sample consisted of peripheral blood. CDR3 reads: CASSSGTSGPLNTQYF. The DNA reads TGTGCCAGCTCATCCGGGACTAGCGGACCCCTAAATACGCAGTATTTT.